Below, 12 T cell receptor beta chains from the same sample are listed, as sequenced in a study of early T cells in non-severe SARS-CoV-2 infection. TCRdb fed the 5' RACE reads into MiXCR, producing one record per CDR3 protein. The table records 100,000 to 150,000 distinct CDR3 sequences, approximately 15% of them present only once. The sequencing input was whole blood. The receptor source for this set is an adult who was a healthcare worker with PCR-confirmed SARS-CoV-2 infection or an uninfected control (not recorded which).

CDR3 protein: CSARGKMGIEEQYF. The CDR3 nucleotides read TGCAGTGCTAGAGGGAAGATGGGGATTGAGGAGCAGTACTTC. The V gene is TRBV20-1, the J gene TRBJ2-7; D remains unclear. Per the germline V gene, CDR1 is DFQATT and CDR2 is SNEGSKA (reference sequence). The CDR3 consists of 14 residues. V lost 1 base to trimming and J lost 7 bases, with 17 bases between them.

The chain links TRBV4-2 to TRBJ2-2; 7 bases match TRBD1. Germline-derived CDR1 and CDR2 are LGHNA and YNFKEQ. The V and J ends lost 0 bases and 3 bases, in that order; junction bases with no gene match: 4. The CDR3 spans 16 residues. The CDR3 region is CASSQEAGGDTGELFF. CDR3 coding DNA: TGTGCCAGCAGCCAAGAAGCAGGGGGTGACACCGGGGAGCTGTTTTTT.

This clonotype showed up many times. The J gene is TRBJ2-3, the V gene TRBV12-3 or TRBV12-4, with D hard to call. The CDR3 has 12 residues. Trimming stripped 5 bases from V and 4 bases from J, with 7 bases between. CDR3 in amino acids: CASSTVPDTQYF. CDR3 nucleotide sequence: TGTGCCAGCAGTACAGTACCAGATACGCAGTATTTT.

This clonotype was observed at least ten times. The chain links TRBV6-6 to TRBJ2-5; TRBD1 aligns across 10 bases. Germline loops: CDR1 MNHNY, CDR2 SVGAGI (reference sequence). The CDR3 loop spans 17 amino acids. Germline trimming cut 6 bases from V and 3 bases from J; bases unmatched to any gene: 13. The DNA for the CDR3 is TGTGCCAGCAGCACTCCCCGCCAAGGGACAGGGGAAGAGACCCAGTACTTC. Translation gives CASSTPRQGTGEETQYF.

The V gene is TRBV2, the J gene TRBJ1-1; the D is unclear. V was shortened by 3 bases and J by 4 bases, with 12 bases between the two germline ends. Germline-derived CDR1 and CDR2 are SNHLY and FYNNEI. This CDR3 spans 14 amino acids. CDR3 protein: CASSERLQATEAFF. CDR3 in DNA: TGTGCCAGCAGTGAGAGGTTACAAGCCACTGAAGCTTTCTTT.

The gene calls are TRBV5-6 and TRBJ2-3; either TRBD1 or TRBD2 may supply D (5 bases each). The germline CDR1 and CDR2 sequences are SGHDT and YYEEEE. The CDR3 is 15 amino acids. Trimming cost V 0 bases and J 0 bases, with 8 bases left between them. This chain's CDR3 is CASSLEGRSTDTQYF. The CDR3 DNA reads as TGTGCCAGCAGCTTGGAGGGACGGAGCACAGATACGCAGTATTTT.

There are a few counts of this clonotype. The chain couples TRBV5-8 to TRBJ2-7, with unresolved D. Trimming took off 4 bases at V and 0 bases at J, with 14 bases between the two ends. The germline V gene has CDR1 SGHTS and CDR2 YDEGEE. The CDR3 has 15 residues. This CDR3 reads CASSRIATLSYEQYF. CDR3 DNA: TGTGCCAGCAGCCGCATAGCAACCCTCTCCTACGAGCAGTACTTC.

For the CDR3, the DNA is TGTGCCAGCAGCTTAGCTGCTGCTGGAGATACGCAGTATTTT. Encoded protein: CASSLAAAGDTQYF. The chain couples TRBV7-9 to TRBJ2-3; D not certain. Trimming pared 0 bases from V and 5 bases from J, leaving 9 bases between. The CDR3 spans 14 residues. Germline CDR1 SEHNR, CDR2 FQNEAQ (reference sequence).

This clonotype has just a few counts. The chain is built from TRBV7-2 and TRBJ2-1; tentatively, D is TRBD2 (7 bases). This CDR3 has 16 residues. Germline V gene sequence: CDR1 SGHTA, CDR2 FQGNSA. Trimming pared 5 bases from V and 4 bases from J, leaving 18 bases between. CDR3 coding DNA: TGTGCCAGCAGCCTCCTGGGGGGGGCGGGTTACAATGAGCAGTTCTTC. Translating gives CASSLLGGAGYNEQFF.

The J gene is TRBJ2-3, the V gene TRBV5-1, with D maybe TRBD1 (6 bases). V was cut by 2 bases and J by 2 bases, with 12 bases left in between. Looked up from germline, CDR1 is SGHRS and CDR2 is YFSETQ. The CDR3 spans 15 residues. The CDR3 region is CASSFRGQPTDTQYF. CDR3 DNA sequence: TGCGCCAGCAGCTTCCGTGGACAGCCCACAGATACGCAGTATTTT.

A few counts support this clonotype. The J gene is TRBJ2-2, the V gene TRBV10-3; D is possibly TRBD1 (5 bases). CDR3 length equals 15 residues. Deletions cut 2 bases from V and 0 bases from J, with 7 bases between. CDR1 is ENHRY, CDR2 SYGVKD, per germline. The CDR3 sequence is CAISEPTANTGELFF. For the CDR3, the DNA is TGTGCCATCAGTGAGCCGACAGCGAACACCGGGGAGCTGTTTTTT.

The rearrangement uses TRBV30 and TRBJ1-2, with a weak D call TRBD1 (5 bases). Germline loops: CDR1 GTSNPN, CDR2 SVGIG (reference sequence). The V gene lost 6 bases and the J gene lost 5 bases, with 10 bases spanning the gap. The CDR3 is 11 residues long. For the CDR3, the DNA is TGTGCCTGTCCACGGGGGTATGGCTACACCTTC. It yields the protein CACPRGYGYTF.